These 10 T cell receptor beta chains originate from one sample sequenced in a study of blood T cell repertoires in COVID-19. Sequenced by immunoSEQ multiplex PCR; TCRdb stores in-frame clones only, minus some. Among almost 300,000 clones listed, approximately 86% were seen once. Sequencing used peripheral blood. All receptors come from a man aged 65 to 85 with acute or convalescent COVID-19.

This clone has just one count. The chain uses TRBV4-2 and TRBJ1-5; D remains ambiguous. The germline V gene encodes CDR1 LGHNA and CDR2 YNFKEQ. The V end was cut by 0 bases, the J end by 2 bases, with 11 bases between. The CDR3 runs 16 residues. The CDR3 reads CASSQDPRNRNQPQHF. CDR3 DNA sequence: TGTGCCAGCAGCCAAGATCCCAGGAACCGCAATCAGCCCCAGCATTTT.

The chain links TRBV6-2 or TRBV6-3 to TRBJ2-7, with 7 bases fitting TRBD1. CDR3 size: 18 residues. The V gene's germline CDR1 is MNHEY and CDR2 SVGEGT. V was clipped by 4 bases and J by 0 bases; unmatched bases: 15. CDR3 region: CASSFTTLGTASSYEQYF. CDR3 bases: TGTGCCAGCAGTTTCACGACTTTAGGGACAGCTAGCTCCTACGAGCAGTACTTC.

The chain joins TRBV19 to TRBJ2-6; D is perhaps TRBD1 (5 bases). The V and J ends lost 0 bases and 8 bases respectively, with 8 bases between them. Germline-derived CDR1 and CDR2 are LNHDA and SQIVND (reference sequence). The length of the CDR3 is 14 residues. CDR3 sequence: CASSIERGSNVLTF. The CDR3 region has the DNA TGTGCCAGTAGTATAGAAAGGGGTTCCAACGTCCTGACTTTC.

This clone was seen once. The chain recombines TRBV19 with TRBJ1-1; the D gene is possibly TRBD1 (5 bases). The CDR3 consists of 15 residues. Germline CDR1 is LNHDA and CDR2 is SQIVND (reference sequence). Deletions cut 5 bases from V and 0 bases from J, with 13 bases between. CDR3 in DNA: TGTGCCAGTAGTCTACCTCCGACAGTGAACACTGAAGCTTTCTTT. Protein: CASSLPPTVNTEAFF.

The chain's CDR3 is CAWRFGPGYNSPLHF. DNA for the CDR3: TGTGCCTGGAGGTTCGGGCCGGGGTATAATTCACCCCTCCACTTT. The V and J genes are TRBV30 and TRBJ1-6, with D unclear. Trimming cost V 3 bases and J 4 bases, with 13 bases left between them. CDR3 length: 15 amino acids. Germline V gene sequence: CDR1 GTSNPN, CDR2 SVGIG (reference sequence).

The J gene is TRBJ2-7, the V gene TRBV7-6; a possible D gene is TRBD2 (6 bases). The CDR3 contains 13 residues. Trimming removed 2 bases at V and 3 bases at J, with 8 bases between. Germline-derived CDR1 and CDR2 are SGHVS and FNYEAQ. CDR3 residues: CASSLTGGYEQYF. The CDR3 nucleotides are TGTGCCAGCAGCTTAACCGGGGGCTACGAGCAGTACTTC.

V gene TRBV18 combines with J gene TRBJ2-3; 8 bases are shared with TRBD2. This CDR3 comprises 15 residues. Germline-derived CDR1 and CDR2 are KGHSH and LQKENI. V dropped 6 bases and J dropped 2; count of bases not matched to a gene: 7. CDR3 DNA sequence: TGTGCCAGCTCGCCGGGACTAGGCCCCACAGATACGCAGTATTTT. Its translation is CASSPGLGPTDTQYF.

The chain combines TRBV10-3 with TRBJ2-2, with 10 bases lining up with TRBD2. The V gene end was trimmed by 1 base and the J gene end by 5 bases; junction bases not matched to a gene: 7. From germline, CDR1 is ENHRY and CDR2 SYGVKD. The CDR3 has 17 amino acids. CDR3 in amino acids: CAISEFQIAGGTGELFF. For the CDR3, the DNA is TGTGCCATCAGTGAGTTTCAAATAGCGGGAGGAACCGGGGAGCTGTTTTTT.

CDR3 protein: CASSDPPGLKYF. CDR3 bases: TGTGCCAGCAGTGACCCCCCGGGACTTAAGTATTTT. This chain uses TRBV2 with TRBJ2-3; a weak D match, TRBD2 (6 bases). The V end lost 3 bases, the J end lost 13 bases, and 14 bases lay between the germline ends. The germline V gene encodes CDR1 SNHLY and CDR2 FYNNEI. This CDR3 is built from 12 residues. The variable domain in full, with the rest retrieved from reference TRBV2 and TRBJ2-3, is EPEVTQTPSHQVTQMGQEVILRCVPISNHLYFYWYRQILGQKVEFLVSFYNNEISEKSEIFDDQFSVERPDGSNFTLKIRSTKLEDSAMYFCASSDPPGLKYFGPGTRLTVL.

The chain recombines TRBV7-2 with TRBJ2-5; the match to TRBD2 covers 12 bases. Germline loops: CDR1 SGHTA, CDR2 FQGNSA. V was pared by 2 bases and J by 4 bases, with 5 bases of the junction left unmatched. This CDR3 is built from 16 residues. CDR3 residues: CASSLKASGGAETQYF. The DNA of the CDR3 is TGTGCCAGCAGCTTAAAGGCTAGCGGGGGGGCAGAGACCCAGTACTTC.